Below are 25 T cell receptor beta chains sequenced from a single sample in a study of cytomegalovirus exposure and HLA in healthy donors. PCR employed 60 Vbeta and 13 Jbeta primers. Profiled with immunoSEQ multiplex PCR; TCRdb holds only in-frame clones, not every one. The table lists some 130,000 clones, 8.5% to 10% of them singletons. The sequencing sample was made of PBMCs. All receptors come from a man aged 50-60 years in good health and CMV-seronegative.

The chain carries TRBV2 and TRBJ1-5; 7 nucleotides match TRBD1. V lost 5 bases and J lost 6; bases outside the gene matches: 4. The CDR3 covers 13 residues. Per the germline V gene, CDR1 is SNHLY and CDR2 is FYNNEI. CDR3 sequence reads: CASSYDRVQPQHF. CDR3 nucleotide sequence: TGTGCCAGCAGTTATGACAGGGTTCAGCCCCAGCATTTT.

This clone was picked up a small number of times. The V call is TRBV6-6, the J call TRBJ1-3; unclear D gene. The CDR3 contains 16 residues. Germline CDR1 reads MNHNY; CDR2 reads SVGAGI (reference sequence). Trimming pared 2 bases from V and 0 bases from J, leaving 11 bases between. The CDR3 reads CASSYGSSFSGNTIYF. The CDR3 DNA follows: TGTGCCAGCAGTTACGGGAGTTCATTCTCTGGAAACACCATATATTTT.

This clone has more than one count but fewer than ten. The chain has TRBV11-3 and TRBJ2-7; no clear D gene. Germline-derived CDR1 and CDR2 are SGHNT and YENEEA. This CDR3 comprises 15 residues. Trimming shortened V by 3 bases and J by 4 bases, and 16 bases separated the two germline ends. In DNA form, the CDR3 reads TGTGCCAGCAGCTTTTCATCGGGTGCCCGATACGAGCAGTACTTC. This codes for CASSFSSGARYEQYF.

The chain links TRBV18 to TRBJ2-7; D remains ambiguous. Germline V lookup: CDR1 KGHSH, CDR2 LQKENI. V lost 3 bases and J lost 3, with 12 bases in between. The CDR3 length is 14 residues. Written as DNA, the CDR3 is TGTGCCAGCTCACCCGGGTCGACGAGCTACGAGCAGTACTTC. Encoded protein: CASSPGSTSYEQYF.

The chain combines TRBV30 with TRBJ1-2; D remains ambiguous. Germline lookup yields CDR1 GTSNPN and CDR2 SVGIG (reference sequence). The CDR3 consists of 13 residues. V was clipped by 3 bases and J by 4 bases, with 12 bases between them. The CDR3 is CAWRVGRGYGYTF. CDR3 DNA sequence: TGTGCCTGGAGGGTCGGACGGGGCTATGGCTACACCTTC.

This sequence joins TRBV6-5 and TRBJ2-7, with D perhaps matching TRBD1 (5 bases). Trimming left V 8 bases short and J 0 bases short, with 11 bases between. The germline gives CDR1 MNHEY, CDR2 SVGAGI. CDR3 size: 13 residues. This CDR3 reads CASVGPNSYEQYF. CDR3 nucleotide sequence: TGTGCCAGCGTGGGGCCGAACTCCTACGAGCAGTACTTC.

The gene calls are TRBV11-2 and TRBJ2-2, with 9 nucleotides matching TRBD1. V gave up 2 bases and J gave up 7 bases; unmatched junction bases: 5. Germline CDR1 and CDR2: SGHAT and FQNNGV. The CDR3 extends over 15 amino acids. The CDR3 DNA follows: TGTGCCAGCAGCTTAAACCCGACAGGGGGCGGGGAGCTGTTTTTT. Translation: CASSLNPTGGGELFF.

This clone was detected a few times. This chain uses TRBV5-1 with TRBJ1-1, with D tentatively TRBD1 (6 bases). Germline CDR1 and CDR2: SGHRS and YFSETQ. V lost 0 bases and J 6 bases, leaving 12 bases between the germline ends. CDR3 length: 14 residues. The CDR3, as DNA: TGCGCCAGCAGCTTGGCCGTGGGGGCCCCTGAAGCTTTCTTT. Protein: CASSLAVGAPEAFF.

This chain joins TRBV6-5 and TRBJ2-5, with TRBD1 matching 7 bases. Germline V CDR1 and CDR2: MNHEY, SVGAGI. CDR3 length: 14 residues. Unmatched junction bases numbered 6, after V lost 6 bases and J lost 2 bases. Here the CDR3 DNA reads TGTGCCAGCAGAAGGGGACAGCTACAAGAGACCCAGTACTTC. Its protein is CASRRGQLQETQYF.

The chain uses TRBV2 and TRBJ1-5; weak D call: TRBD1 (6 bases). This CDR3 is 16 amino acids long. Germline lookup yields CDR1 SNHLY and CDR2 FYNNEI. The ends were cut back, 5 bases at V and 4 bases at J, with 18 bases in the middle. The CDR3 bases are TGTGCCAGCAGTCAATCTACAGGGCCCGCAAATCAGCCCCAGCATTTT. Amino acid sequence: CASSQSTGPANQPQHF.

V and J are TRBV30 and TRBJ1-1; D not certain. The V end lost 2 bases, the J end lost 5 bases, and 15 bases lay between the germline ends. Per germline, CDR1 GTSNPN and CDR2 SVGIG (reference sequence). This CDR3 is 14 amino acids long. The CDR3 coding sequence is TGTGCCTGGAGTAAAAATCTCGGGTCGACTGAAGCTTTCTTT. Residues: CAWSKNLGSTEAFF.

There are a few counts of this clone. The chain combines TRBV2 with TRBJ2-5, with 7 positions matching TRBD2. This CDR3 is 15 amino acids long. Germline V gene data show CDR1 as SNHLY and CDR2 as FYNNEI. With V trimmed by 3 bases and J by 3 bases, 7 bases remained unmatched. The CDR3 loop reads CASSDALAVKETQYF. CDR3 sequence (DNA): TGTGCCAGCAGTGATGCGCTAGCGGTTAAAGAGACCCAGTACTTC.

The chain uses TRBV18 and TRBJ1-1; D not certain. This CDR3 spans 16 amino acids. Germline V gene data show CDR1 as KGHSH and CDR2 as LQKENI. V gave up 5 bases and J gave up 0 bases, with 16 bases separating them. The CDR3 region is CASSERLAIMNTEAFF. As DNA, the CDR3 is TGTGCCAGCTCAGAGCGTTTGGCCATAATGAACACTGAAGCTTTCTTT.

This clone has only a few counts. The genes are TRBV14 and TRBJ1-1, with D possibly being TRBD1 (6 bases). CDR1 SGHDN and CDR2 FVKESK come from the germline V gene. The ends were cut back, 0 bases at V and 1 base at J, with 15 bases in the middle. The CDR3 totals 17 residues. CDR3 nucleotides: TGTGCCAGCAGCCAAGATTGGGGGGGCCGGGAGAACACTGAAGCTTTCTTT. This encodes CASSQDWGGRENTEAFF.

This clone was recorded a few times. V is TRBV19 and J is TRBJ2-3, with 13 bases that match TRBD2. The germline gives CDR1 LNHDA, CDR2 SQIVND (reference sequence). V gave up 8 bases and J gave up 1 base; unmatched junction bases: 9. The CDR3 runs to 17 residues. CDR3 coding DNA: TGTGCCAGTCTCGGACTAGCGGGGGCCTCTGGCACAGATACGCAGTATTTT. It is translated as CASLGLAGASGTDTQYF.

This clone was recorded a few times. Other DNA sequences in the sample encode the same CDR3. The CDR3 DNA reads as TGTGCCAGCAGCTTAACCGGGAACACTGAAGCTTTCTTT. Its protein is CASSLTGNTEAFF. The chain carries TRBV7-8 and TRBJ1-1; D gene uncertain. This CDR3 has 13 residues. Germline CDR1 is SGHVS and CDR2 is FQNEAQ. Between the trimmed V and J ends, which lost 2 bases and 1 base, there was a span of 5 bases.

This clone was seen more than once but under ten times. The chain couples TRBV6-4 to TRBJ2-1, with 13 bases identical to TRBD2. Losses at the gene ends were 2 bases for V and 5 bases for J; bases not matched to a gene: 3. Germline CDR1 MRHNA, CDR2 SNTAGT. This CDR3 contains 16 residues. The CDR3 reads CASSDAGTSGNNEQFF. CDR3 sequence (DNA): TGTGCCAGCAGTGACGCCGGGACTAGCGGGAACAATGAGCAGTTCTTC.

J is TRBJ2-5 and V is TRBV2; TRBD1 is a possible D gene (5 bases). CDR3 length: 14 residues. Trimming cost V 4 bases and J 6 bases, with 15 bases left between them. CDR1 and CDR2 from the germline V gene are SNHLY and FYNNEI. Here the CDR3 DNA reads TGTGCCAGCAGTGTGGGCAGGGTGGAGCAGACCCAGTACTTC. It yields the protein CASSVGRVEQTQYF. Full variable domain (rest looked up from reference TRBV2 and TRBJ2-5): EPEVTQTPSHQVTQMGQEVILRCVPISNHLYFYWYRQILGQKVEFLVSFYNNEISEKSEIFDDQFSVERPDGSNFTLKIRSTKLEDSAMYFCASSVGRVEQTQYFGPGTRLLVL.

The chain couples TRBV5-1 to TRBJ1-2; 8 bases line up with TRBD1. Losses at the gene ends were 0 bases for V and 2 bases for J; bases not matched to a gene: 3. Germline CDR1 SGHRS, CDR2 YFSETQ. The length of the CDR3 is 15 residues. Written as DNA, the CDR3 is TGCGCCAGCAGCTTGGGAGGGACAGGAAACTATGGCTACACCTTC. It specifies CASSLGGTGNYGYTF. The variable domain in full, with the rest retrieved from reference TRBV5-1 and TRBJ1-2, is KAGVTQTPRYLIKTRGQQVTLSCSPISGHRSVSWYQQTPGQGLQFLFEYFSETQRNKGNFPGRFSGRQFSNSRSEMNVSTLELGDSALYLCASSLGGTGNYGYTFGSGTRLTVV.

The chain joins TRBV7-9 to TRBJ2-5; 10 bases are a match to TRBD2. The CDR3 covers 16 residues. Trimming took 6 bases from V and 0 from J; bases not matched to a gene: 7. CDR1 is SEHNR and CDR2 is FQNEAQ in the germline V gene (reference sequence). The CDR3 loop reads CASSSWTSGYQETQYF. CDR3 nucleotides: TGTGCCAGCAGTTCCTGGACTAGCGGCTACCAAGAGACCCAGTACTTC. Variable domain in full (rest from reference TRBV7-9 and TRBJ2-5): DTGVSQNPRHKITKRGQNVTFRCDPISEHNRLYWYRQTLGQGPEFLTYFQNEAQLEKSRLLSDRFSAERPKGSFSTLEIQRTEQGDSAMYLCASSSWTSGYQETQYFGPGTRLLVL.

The chain joins TRBV30 to TRBJ1-1, with 8 positions matching TRBD1. V lost 6 bases to trimming and J lost 3 bases; unmatched junction nucleotides: 12. CDR1 is GTSNPN and CDR2 is SVGIG in the germline V gene (reference sequence). The CDR3 runs to 15 residues. The CDR3 region is CACIRQGLGDTEAFF. CDR3 DNA sequence: TGTGCCTGCATCCGACAGGGGCTGGGGGACACTGAAGCTTTCTTT.

A few counts support this clone. V gene TRBV29-1 combines with J gene TRBJ2-2; TRBD2 aligns across 11 bases. Trimming took 4 bases from V and 0 from J; bases not matched to a gene: 7. From germline, CDR1 is SQVTM and CDR2 ANQGSEA. The CDR3 has 17 amino acids. This CDR3 is CSVGLAGFRPNTGELFF. CDR3 coding DNA: TGCAGCGTTGGACTAGCGGGGTTTCGTCCGAACACCGGGGAGCTGTTTTTT.

The chain recombines TRBV6-1 with TRBJ2-7; 12 nucleotides line up with TRBD2. Germline lookup yields CDR1 MNHNS and CDR2 SASEGT. V dropped 2 bases and J dropped 3; count of bases not matched to a gene: 8. The CDR3 has 17 amino acids. CDR3 nucleotide sequence: TGTGCCAGCAGTGAACCCCTAGCGGGGGGGCTGGGCTACGAGCAGTACTTC. Its protein product is CASSEPLAGGLGYEQYF.

The genes are TRBV6-4 and TRBJ2-3; 10 bases are shared with TRBD2. After removal of 4 bases from V and 3 bases from J, the junction contained 4 bases not matched to a gene. The germline V gene encodes CDR1 MRHNA and CDR2 SNTAGT. The CDR3 has 15 residues. As DNA, the CDR3 is TGTGCCAGCAGTGCGAGTAGCGGGGGGACAGATACGCAGTATTTT. Encoded protein: CASSASSGGTDTQYF.

This clone came up a few times. V is TRBV7-3 and J is TRBJ2-5; tentative D call: TRBD2 (5 bases). CDR3 length equals 16 residues. Germline CDR1 SGHTA, CDR2 FQGTGA. The germline V and J ends were trimmed by 2 bases and 5 bases, with 18 bases remaining between them. For the CDR3, the DNA is TGTGCCAGCAGCTTATCTGGCGGCGGAGGAGAGGAGACCCAGTACTTC. This codes for CASSLSGGGGEETQYF. Full variable domain (rest looked up from reference TRBV7-3 and TRBJ2-5): GAGVSQTPSNKVTEKGKYVELRCDPISGHTALYWYRQSLGQGPEFLIYFQGTGAADDSGLPNDRFFAVRPEGSVSTLKIQRTERGDSAVYLCASSLSGGGGEETQYFGPGTRLLVL.